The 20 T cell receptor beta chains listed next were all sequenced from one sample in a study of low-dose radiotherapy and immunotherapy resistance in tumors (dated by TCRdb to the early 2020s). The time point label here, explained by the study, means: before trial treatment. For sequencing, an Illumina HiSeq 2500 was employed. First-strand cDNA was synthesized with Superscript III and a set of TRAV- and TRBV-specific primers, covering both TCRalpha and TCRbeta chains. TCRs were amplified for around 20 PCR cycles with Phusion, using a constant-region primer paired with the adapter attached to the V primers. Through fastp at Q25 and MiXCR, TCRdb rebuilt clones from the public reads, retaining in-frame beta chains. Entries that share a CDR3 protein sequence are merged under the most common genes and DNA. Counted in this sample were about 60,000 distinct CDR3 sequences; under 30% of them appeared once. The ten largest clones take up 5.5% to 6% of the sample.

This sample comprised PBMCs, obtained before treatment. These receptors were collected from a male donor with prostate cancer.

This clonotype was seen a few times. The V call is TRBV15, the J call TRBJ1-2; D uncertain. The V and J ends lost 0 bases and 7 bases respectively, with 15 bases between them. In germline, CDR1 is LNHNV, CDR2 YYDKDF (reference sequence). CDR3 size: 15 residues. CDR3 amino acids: CATSRDMGGLSGYTF. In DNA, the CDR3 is TGTGCCACCAGCAGAGATATGGGAGGTCTCTCTGGCTACACCTTC.

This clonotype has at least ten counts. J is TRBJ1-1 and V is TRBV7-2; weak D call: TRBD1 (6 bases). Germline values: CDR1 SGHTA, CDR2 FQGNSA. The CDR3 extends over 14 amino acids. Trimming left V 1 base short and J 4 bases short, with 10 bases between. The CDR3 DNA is TGTGCCAGCAGCTTAGGGGGGCGCGTCACTGAAGCTTTCTTT. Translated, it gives CASSLGGRVTEAFF.

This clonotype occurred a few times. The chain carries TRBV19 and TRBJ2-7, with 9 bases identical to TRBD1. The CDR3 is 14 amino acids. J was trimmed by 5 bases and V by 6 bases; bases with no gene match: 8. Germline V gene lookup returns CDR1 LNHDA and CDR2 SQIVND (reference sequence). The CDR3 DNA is TGTGCCAGTAGCCGGGACAGGGATAGAAACGAGCAGTACTTC. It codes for CASSRDRDRNEQYF.

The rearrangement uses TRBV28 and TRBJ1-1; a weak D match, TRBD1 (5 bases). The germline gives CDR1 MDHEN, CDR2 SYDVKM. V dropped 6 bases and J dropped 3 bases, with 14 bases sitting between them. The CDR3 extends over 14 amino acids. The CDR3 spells CASRFLTAYTEAFF. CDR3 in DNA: TGTGCCAGCAGATTCTTGACAGCGTACACTGAAGCTTTCTTT.

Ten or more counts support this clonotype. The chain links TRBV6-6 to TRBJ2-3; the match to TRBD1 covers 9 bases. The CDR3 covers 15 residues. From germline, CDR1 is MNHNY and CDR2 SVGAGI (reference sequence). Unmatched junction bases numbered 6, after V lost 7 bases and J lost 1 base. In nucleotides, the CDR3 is TGTGCCAGCAATTCGAGGGACAGGGGCACAGATACGCAGTATTTT. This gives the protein CASNSRDRGTDTQYF.

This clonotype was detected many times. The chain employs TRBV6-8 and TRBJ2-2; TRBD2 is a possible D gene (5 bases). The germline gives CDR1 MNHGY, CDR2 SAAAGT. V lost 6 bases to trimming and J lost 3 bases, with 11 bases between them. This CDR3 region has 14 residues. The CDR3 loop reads CASRTYGDTGELFF. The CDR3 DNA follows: TGTGCCAGCAGGACCTACGGGGACACCGGGGAGCTGTTTTTT.

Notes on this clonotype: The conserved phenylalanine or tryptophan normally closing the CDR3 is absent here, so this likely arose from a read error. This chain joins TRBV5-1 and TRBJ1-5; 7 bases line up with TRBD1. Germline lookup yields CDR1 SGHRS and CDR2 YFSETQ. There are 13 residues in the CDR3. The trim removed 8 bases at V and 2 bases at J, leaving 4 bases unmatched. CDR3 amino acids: CARSQGGNQPQHL. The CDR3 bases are TGCGCCAGAAGCCAGGGGGGCAATCAGCCCCAGCATCTT.

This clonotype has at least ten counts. This chain's CDR3 is CASSLFRSGPGNTGELFF. In DNA, the CDR3 is TGTGCCAGCAGTTTGTTTCGCAGCGGACCCGGGAACACCGGGGAGCTGTTTTTT. This chain uses TRBV28 with TRBJ2-2, with a tentative D call TRBD2 (5 bases). V was shortened by 3 bases and J by 1 base, with 18 bases between the two germline ends. This CDR3 is built from 18 residues. Germline V CDR1 and CDR2: MDHEN, SYDVKM.

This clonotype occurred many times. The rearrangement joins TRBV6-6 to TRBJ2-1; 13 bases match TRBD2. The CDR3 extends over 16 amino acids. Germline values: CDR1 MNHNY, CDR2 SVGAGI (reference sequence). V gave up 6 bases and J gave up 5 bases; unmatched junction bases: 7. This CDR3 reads CASSLSGTSGDNEQFF. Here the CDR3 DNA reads TGTGCCAGCAGCCTATCCGGGACTAGCGGGGACAATGAGCAGTTCTTC.

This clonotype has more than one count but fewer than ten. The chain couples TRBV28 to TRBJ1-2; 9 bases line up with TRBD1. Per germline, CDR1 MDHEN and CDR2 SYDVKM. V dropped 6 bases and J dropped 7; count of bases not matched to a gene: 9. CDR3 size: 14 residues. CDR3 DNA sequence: TGTGCCAGCAGGCCGACAGGGGGGGAGTTTGGCTACACCTTC. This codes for CASRPTGGEFGYTF.

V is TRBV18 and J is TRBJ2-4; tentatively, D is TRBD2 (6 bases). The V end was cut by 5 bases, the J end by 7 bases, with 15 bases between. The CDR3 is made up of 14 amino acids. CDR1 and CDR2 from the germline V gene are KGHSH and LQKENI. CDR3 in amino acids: CASSGFQEGNIQYF. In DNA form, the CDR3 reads TGTGCCAGCTCAGGCTTTCAGGAGGGTAACATTCAGTACTTC.

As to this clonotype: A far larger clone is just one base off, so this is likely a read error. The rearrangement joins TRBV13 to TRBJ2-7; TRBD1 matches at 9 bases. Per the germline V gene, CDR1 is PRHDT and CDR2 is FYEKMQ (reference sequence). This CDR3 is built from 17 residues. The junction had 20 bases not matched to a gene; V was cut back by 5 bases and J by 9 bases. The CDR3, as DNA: TGTGCCAGCAGCCAAGCGAAACTCGGGGGACAGGGCCACGGGCAGTACTTC. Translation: CASSQAKLGGQGHGQYF.

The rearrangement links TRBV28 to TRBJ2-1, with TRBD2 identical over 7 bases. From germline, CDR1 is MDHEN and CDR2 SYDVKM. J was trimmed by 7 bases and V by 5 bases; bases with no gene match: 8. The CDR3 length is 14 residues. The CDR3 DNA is TGTGCCAGCAGTCAACTGACTAGCTTGAATGAGCAGTTCTTC. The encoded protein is CASSQLTSLNEQFF.

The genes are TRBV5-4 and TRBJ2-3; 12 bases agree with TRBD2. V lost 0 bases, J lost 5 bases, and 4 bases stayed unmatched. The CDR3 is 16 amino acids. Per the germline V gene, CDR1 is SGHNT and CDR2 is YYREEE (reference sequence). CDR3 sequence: CASSLGLAGVRDTQYF. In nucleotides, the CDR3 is TGTGCCAGCAGCTTGGGACTAGCGGGAGTAAGAGATACGCAGTATTTT.

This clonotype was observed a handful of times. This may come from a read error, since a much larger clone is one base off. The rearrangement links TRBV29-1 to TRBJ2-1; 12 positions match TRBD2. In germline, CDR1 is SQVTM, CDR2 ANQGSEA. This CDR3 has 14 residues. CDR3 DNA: TGCGGCGTGGGGCCTAGCGGGAGGGGGATTGAGCAGTTCTTC. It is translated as CGVGPSGRGIEQFF.

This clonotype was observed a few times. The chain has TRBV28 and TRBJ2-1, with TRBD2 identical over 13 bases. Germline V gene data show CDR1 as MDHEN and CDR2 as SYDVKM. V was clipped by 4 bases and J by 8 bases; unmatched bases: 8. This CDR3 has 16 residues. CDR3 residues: CASSSRTSGRIYEQFF. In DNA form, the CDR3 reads TGTGCCAGCAGTTCCCGGACTAGCGGGAGAATCTATGAGCAGTTCTTC.

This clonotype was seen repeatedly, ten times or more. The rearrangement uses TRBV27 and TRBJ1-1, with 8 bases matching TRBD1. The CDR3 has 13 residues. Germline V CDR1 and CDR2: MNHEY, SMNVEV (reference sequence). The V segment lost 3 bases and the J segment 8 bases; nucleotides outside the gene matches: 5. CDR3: CASSFTGGVEAFF. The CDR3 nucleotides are TGTGCCAGCAGTTTCACAGGGGGAGTCGAAGCTTTCTTT.

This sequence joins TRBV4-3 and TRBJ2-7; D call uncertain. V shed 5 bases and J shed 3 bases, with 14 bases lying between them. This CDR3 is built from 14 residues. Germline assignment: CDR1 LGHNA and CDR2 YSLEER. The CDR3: CASSVQATHYEQYF. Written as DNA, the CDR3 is TGCGCCAGCAGCGTTCAGGCGACACACTACGAGCAGTACTTC.

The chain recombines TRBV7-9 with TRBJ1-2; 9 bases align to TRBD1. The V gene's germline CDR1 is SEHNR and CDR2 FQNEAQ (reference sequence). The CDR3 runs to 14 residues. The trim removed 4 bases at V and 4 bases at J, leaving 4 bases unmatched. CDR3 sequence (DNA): TGTGCCAGCAGCTCGGACAGGGGTCCCTATGGCTACACCTTC. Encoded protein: CASSSDRGPYGYTF.

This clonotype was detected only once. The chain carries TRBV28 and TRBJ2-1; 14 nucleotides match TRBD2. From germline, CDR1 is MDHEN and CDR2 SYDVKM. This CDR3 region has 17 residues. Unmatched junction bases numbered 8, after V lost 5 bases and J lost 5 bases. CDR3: CASSLGGLAGANNEQFF. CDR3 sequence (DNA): TGTGCCAGCAGTCTCGGGGGACTAGCGGGAGCTAACAATGAGCAGTTCTTC.